The T cell receptor (beta chain) described here comes from a study of shared clonotypes between healthy human individuals. After removal of 6 bases from V and 8 bases from J, the junction contained 13 bases not matched to a gene. The CDR3 consists of 14 residues. Germline V gene data show CDR1 as SGHKS and CDR2 as YYEKEE (reference sequence). A deep-level run was used for the assay. Profiling relied on immunoSEQ multiplex PCR, and the TCRdb table lists in-frame clones only, not all of them. The profile shows approximately 100,000 clones, around 71% of them singletons. The authors combined CD45RO+ cells with CCR7-negative CD45RA+ TemRA cells as CD8 memory.

The clonotype comes from a woman younger than 45 in good health. Sequenced input: memory CD8+ T cells sorted from blood. Subset of the sample: CD45RO+ cells pooled with CCR7-negative TemRA cells. The chain links TRBV5-5 to TRBJ1-1; TRBD1 aligns across 7 bases. CDR3: CASTLPDNRGEAFF. In DNA, the CDR3 is TGTGCCAGCACCCTTCCGGACAACAGGGGAGAAGCTTTCTTT.